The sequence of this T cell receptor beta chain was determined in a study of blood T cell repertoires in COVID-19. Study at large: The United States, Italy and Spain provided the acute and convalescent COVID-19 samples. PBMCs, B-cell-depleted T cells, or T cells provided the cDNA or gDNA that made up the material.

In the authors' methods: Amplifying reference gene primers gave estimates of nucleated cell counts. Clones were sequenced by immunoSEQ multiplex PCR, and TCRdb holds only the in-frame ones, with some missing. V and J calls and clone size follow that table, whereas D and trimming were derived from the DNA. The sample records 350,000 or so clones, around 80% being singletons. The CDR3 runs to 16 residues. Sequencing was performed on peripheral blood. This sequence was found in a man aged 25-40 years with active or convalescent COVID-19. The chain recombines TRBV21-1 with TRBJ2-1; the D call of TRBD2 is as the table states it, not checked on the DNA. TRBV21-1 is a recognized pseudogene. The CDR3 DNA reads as TGTGCCAGCAGCAAAGTAGAACTAGCGGGAGAAAGTGTGGAGTTCTTC. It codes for CASSKVELAGESVEFF.